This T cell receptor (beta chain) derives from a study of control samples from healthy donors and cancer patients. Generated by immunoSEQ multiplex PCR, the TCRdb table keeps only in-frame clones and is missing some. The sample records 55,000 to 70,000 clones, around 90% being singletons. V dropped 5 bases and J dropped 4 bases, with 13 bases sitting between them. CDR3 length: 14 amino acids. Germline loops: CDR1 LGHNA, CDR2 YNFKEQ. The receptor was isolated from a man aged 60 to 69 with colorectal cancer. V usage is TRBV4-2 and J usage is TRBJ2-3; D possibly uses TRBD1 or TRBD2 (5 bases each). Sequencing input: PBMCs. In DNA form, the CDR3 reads TGTGCCAGCAGCGGGGCGGGTGCTTCAGATACGCAGTATTTT. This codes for CASSGAGASDTQYF.